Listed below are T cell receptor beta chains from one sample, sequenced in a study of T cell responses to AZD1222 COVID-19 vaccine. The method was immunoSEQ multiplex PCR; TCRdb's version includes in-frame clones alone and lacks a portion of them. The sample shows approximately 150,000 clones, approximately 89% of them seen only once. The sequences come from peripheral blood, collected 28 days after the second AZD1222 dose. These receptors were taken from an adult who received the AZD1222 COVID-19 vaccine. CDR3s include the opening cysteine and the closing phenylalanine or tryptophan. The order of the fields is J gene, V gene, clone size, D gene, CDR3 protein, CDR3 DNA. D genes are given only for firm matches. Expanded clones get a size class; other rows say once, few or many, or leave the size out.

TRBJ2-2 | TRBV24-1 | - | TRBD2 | CATSDPRTSGSTGELFF | TGTGCCACCAGTGACCCACGGACTAGCGGGTCCACCGGGGAGCTGTTTTTT
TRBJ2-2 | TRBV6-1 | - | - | CASSEGVGELFF | TGTGCCAGCAGCGAAGGGGTGGGTGAGCTGTTTTTT
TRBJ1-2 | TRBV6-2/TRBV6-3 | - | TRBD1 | CASSATPGGLYGGYTF | TGTGCCAGCAGTGCGACGCCAGGGGGGCTTTATGGTGGCTACACCTTC
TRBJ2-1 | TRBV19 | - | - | CASSDGGFPYNEQFF | TGTGCCAGTAGCGACGGGGGATTCCCTTACAATGAGCAGTTCTTC
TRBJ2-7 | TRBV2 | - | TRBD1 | CASSHGQGSSYEQYF | TGTGCCAGCAGTCACGGACAGGGCTCATCCTACGAGCAGTACTTC
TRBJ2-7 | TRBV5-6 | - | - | CASSLTLGTYEQYF | TGTGCCAGCAGCTTGACGCTGGGGACTTACGAGCAGTACTTC
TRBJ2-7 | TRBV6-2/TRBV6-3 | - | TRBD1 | CASSSTGVGEQYF | TGTGCCAGCAGCTCGACAGGGGTTGGCGAGCAGTACTTC
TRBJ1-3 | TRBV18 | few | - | CASSTSQGSGNTIYF | TGTGCCAGCTCCACAAGTCAAGGGTCTGGAAACACCATATATTTT
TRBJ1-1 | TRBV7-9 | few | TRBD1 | CASSTGQGSTEAFF | TGTGCCAGCAGCACCGGACAGGGGAGCACTGAAGCTTTCTTT
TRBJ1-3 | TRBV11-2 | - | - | CASSLDTIYF | TGTGCCAGCAGCTTAGACACCATATATTTT
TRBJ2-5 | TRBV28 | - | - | CASSLGSGTQYF | TGTGCCAGCAGTTTAGGGTCGGGGACCCAGTACTTC
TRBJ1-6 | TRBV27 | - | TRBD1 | CASRKQGASPLHF | TGTGCCAGCAGGAAACAGGGGGCTTCACCCCTCCACTTT
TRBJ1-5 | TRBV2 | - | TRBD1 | CASMIGQANNQPQHF | TGTGCCAGCATGATAGGACAGGCGAATAATCAGCCCCAGCATTTT
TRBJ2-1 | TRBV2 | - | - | CASKTDYNEQFF | TGTGCCAGCAAGACGGATTACAATGAGCAGTTCTTC
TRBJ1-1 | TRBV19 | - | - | CASSTVGEANTEAFF | TGTGCCAGTAGTACTGTTGGGGAGGCAAACACTGAAGCTTTCTTT
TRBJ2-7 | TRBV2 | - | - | CASSEASATYEQYF | TGTGCCAGCAGTGAGGCTAGCGCGACCTACGAGCAGTACTTC
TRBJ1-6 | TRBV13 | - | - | CASSQEGSPLHF | TGTGCCAGCAGCCAAGAAGGTTCACCCCTCCACTTT
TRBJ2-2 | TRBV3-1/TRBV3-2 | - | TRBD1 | CASSQGTGVMAGELFF | TGTGCCAGCAGCCAAGGGACAGGGGTTATGGCCGGGGAGCTGTTTTTT
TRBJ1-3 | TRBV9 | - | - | CASTRGPSTSGNTIYF | TGTGCCAGTACCCGGGGGCCATCAACCTCTGGAAACACCATATATTTT
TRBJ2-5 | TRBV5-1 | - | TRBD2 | CASSLATSGRETQYF | TGCGCCAGCAGCTTGGCGACTAGCGGGAGAGAGACCCAGTACTTC
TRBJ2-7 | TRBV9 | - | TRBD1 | CASSVEVQGARICEQYF | TGTGCCAGCAGCGTAGAAGTACAGGGGGCGCGAATTTGCGAGCAGTACTTC
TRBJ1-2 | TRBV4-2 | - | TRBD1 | CASSQDFNRGYGYTF | TGTGCCAGCAGCCAAGATTTCAACAGGGGGTATGGCTACACCTTC
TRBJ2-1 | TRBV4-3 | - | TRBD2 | CASSQDHGGRKGNEQFF | TGCGCCAGCAGCCAAGATCACGGCGGGAGAAAGGGCAATGAGCAGTTCTTC
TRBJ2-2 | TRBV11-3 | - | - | CASSLFSPHRPTGELFF | TGTGCCAGCAGCTTGTTCTCACCACATCGACCTACCGGGGAGCTGTTTTTT
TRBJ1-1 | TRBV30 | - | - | CAWSVRFEAFF | TGTGCCTGGAGCGTCCGTTTCGAAGCTTTCTTT
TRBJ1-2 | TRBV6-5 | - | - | CASSYSNLGGYTF | TGTGCCAGCAGTTACTCGAATTTAGGTGGCTACACCTTC
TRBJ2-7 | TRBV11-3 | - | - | CASSFSEYYEQYF | TGTGCCAGCAGCTTCTCCGAATACTACGAGCAGTACTTC
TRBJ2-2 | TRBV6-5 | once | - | CASSYSNLVIGELFF | TGTGCCAGCAGTTACTCGAATCTAGTGATCGGGGAGCTGTTTTTT
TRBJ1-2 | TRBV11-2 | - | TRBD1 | CASSFSTGQDGYTF | TGTGCCAGCAGCTTTTCCACAGGACAGGATGGCTACACCTTC
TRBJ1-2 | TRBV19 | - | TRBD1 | CASMTGTEWDYGYTF | TGTGCCAGTATGACAGGGACGGAGTGGGACTATGGCTACACCTTC
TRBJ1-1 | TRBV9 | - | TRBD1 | CASSVSNTGGIGGTTEAFF | TGTGCCAGCAGCGTTTCCAACACAGGGGGCATAGGGGGAACCACTGAAGCTTTCTTT
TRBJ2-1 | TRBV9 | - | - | CASSDGTRSEQFF | TGTGCCAGCAGCGACGGGACGCGATCTGAGCAGTTCTTC
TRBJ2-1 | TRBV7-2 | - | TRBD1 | CASSLEIGTGRYNEQFF | TGTGCCAGCAGCTTAGAAATCGGGACAGGGCGCTACAATGAGCAGTTCTTC
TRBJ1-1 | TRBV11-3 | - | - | CASNQGPNTEAFF | TGTGCCAGCAACCAGGGACCGAACACTGAAGCTTTCTTT
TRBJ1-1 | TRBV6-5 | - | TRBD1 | CASIPGQGSPEAFF | TGTGCCAGCATTCCCGGACAGGGTTCTCCTGAAGCTTTCTTT
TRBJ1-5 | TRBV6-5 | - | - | CASSYSRNSNQPQHF | TGTGCCAGCAGTTACTCGCGGAATAGCAATCAGCCCCAGCATTTT
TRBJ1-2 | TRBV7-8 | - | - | CASSLRDSTHYTF | TGTGCCAGCAGCTTAAGGGACTCTACCCACTACACCTTC
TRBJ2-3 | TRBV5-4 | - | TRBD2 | CASSLKTSGIKDTQYF | TGTGCCAGCAGCTTAAAGACTAGCGGGATCAAGGATACGCAGTATTTT
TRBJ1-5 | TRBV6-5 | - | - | CASGWGSNQPQHF | TGTGCCAGCGGATGGGGTAGCAATCAGCCCCAGCATTTT
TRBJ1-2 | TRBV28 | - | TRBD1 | CASNRGGGYTF | TGTGCCAGCAACAGGGGAGGTGGCTACACCTTC
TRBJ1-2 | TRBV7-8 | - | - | CASSRDLLGYGGYTF | TGTGCCAGCAGCCGAGATTTGTTGGGGTATGGTGGCTACACCTTC
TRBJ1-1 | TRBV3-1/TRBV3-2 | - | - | CASSPRPGGPNTEAFF | TGTGCCAGCAGCCCGCGCCCCGGGGGCCCGAACACTGAAGCTTTCTTT
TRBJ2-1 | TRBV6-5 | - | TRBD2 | CASSPGTSGYNEQFF | TGTGCCAGCAGCCCCGGGACTAGCGGGTACAATGAGCAGTTCTTC
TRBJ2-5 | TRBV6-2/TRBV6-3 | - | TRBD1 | CASSFLTGSRETQYF | TGTGCCAGCAGTTTCTTGACAGGGTCTCGGGAGACCCAGTACTTC
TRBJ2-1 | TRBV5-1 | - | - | CASSPYSPSAQFF | TGCGCCAGCAGCCCGTACTCCCCGAGCGCGCAGTTCTTC